The 18 T cell receptor beta chains presented below share a single source sample, sequenced in a study of beta chain features in type 1 diabetes. All of the isolated RNA was reverse transcribed, so expressed TCRB transcripts were sequenced. The protocol was immunoSEQ multiplex PCR, while the TCRdb copy is restricted to in-frame clones and leaves out a portion. The sample contains around 310,000 clones, approximately 10% of which appear only once. Sequencing was carried out using naive CD4+ T cells from blood. The source is a woman aged 30 to 39 in good health.

This chain connects TRBV7-2 to TRBJ2-5; 10 bases map to TRBD1. This CDR3 is built from 16 residues. J was trimmed by 2 bases and V by 8 bases; bases with no gene match: 11. Germline CDR1 and CDR2: SGHTA and FQGNSA. CDR3 in DNA: TGTGCCAGCCTGGAAGAGACAGGGGGCTGGCAAGAGACCCAGTACTTC. Protein product: CASLEETGGWQETQYF.

The chain combines TRBV6-5 with TRBJ2-4; D may be TRBD2 (6 bases). Germline V gene lookup returns CDR1 MNHEY and CDR2 SVGAGI. The CDR3 has 11 amino acids. Trimming cost V 7 bases and J 7 bases, with 8 bases left between them. CDR3: CASTGGNIQYF. The DNA for the CDR3 is TGTGCCAGCACTGGGGGGAACATTCAGTACTTC.

This clone appeared a few times. The V and J genes are TRBV27 and TRBJ2-7; possible D gene TRBD2, 6 bases. CDR1 and CDR2 (germline): MNHEY, SMNVEV (reference sequence). This CDR3 has 14 residues. V lost 5 bases to trimming and J lost 0 bases, with 11 bases between them. The CDR3 nucleotides are TGTGCCAGCAGTAGGGGAGGACACTCCTACGAGCAGTACTTC. Translation: CASSRGGHSYEQYF.

The chain links TRBV28 to TRBJ1-2; maybe TRBD1 (6 bases). Trimming stripped 2 bases from V and 7 bases from J, with 11 bases between. This CDR3 spans 13 amino acids. The germline CDR1 and CDR2 sequences are MDHEN and SYDVKM. The CDR3 DNA reads as TGTGCCAGCAGTTTACAGGGGAGTCGTGGCTACACCTTC. Translating it yields CASSLQGSRGYTF.

This clone has more than one count but fewer than ten. The CDR3 coding sequence is TGTGCCAGCAGCTTAACGTGGTCTAGCGGTAGCACAGATACGCAGTATTTT. This codes for CASSLTWSSGSTDTQYF. This rearrangement joins TRBV7-3 to TRBJ2-3; 7 nucleotides match TRBD2. Losses at the gene ends were 0 bases for V and 0 bases for J; bases not matched to a gene: 6. The CDR3 consists of 17 residues. Germline values: CDR1 SGHTA, CDR2 FQGTGA.

This clone was counted a few times. The chain combines TRBV6-5 with TRBJ2-3; TRBD2 matches at 10 bases. This CDR3 has 15 amino acids. With 5 bases clipped from V and 7 bases from J, the junction kept 9 bases outside the gene matches. CDR1 and CDR2 from the germline V gene are MNHEY and SVGAGI. The CDR3 DNA reads as TGTGCCAGCAGTATTCAGCGGGAGGGCCCGAATACGCAGTATTTT. Encoded protein: CASSIQREGPNTQYF.

CDR3 in DNA: TGTGCCAGCAGTCCGGGAACAGGGGTGGCAGACACTGAAGCTTTCTTT. Residues: CASSPGTGVADTEAFF. The chain uses TRBV27 and TRBJ1-1; 7 bases line up with TRBD1. V lost 5 bases and J lost 3; bases outside the gene matches: 12. CDR1 and CDR2 (germline): MNHEY, SMNVEV (reference sequence). The CDR3 loop spans 16 amino acids.

This clone was detected only a few times. The chain has TRBV4-1 and TRBJ2-1, with TRBD2 matching over 15 bases. The CDR3 runs 17 residues. In germline, CDR1 is MGHRA, CDR2 YSYEKL. The V segment lost 1 base and the J segment 10 bases; nucleotides outside the gene matches: 8. The CDR3 nucleotides read TGCGCCAGCAGCCAAGCCCTAGGACTAGCGGGAGGGCTGGAGCAGTTCTTC. Its protein product is CASSQALGLAGGLEQFF.

In DNA form, the CDR3 reads TGCGCCAGCAGCTTGGCCTCCGGACAGGGTTTAGGGGGGTACAATGAGCAGTTCTTC. Amino acids: CASSLASGQGLGGYNEQFF. The chain recombines TRBV5-1 with TRBJ2-1, with 8 bases matching TRBD1. Unmatched junction bases numbered 15, after V lost 0 bases and J lost 4 bases. The CDR3 is 19 residues long. Germline CDR1 and CDR2: SGHRS and YFSETQ. Filled out from reference TRBV5-1 and TRBJ2-1, the complete variable domain reads KAGVTQTPRYLIKTRGQQVTLSCSPISGHRSVSWYQQTPGQGLQFLFEYFSETQRNKGNFPGRFSGRQFSNSRSEMNVSTLELGDSALYLCASSLASGQGLGGYNEQFFGPGTRLTVL.

This clone was found a few times. This chain connects TRBV7-2 to TRBJ2-3; tentative D call: TRBD2 (6 bases). The CDR3 has 17 amino acids. The V gene lost 1 base and the J gene lost 1 base, with 15 bases spanning the gap. The V gene's germline CDR1 is SGHTA and CDR2 FQGNSA. In nucleotides, the CDR3 is TGTGCCAGCAGCTTAGGTGATCCTTGGGGGGGCACAGATACGCAGTATTTT. Amino acids: CASSLGDPWGGTDTQYF.

The CDR3 DNA reads as TGCGCCAGCAGCTCCTCCCTAGCGGGAGTTGGTGAGCAGTTCTTC. This gives the protein CASSSSLAGVGEQFF. The J gene is TRBJ2-1, the V gene TRBV5-1, with 10 positions matching TRBD2. This CDR3 has 15 residues. Trimming cost V 3 bases and J 9 bases; bases outside gene matches: 9. Germline V gene data show CDR1 as SGHRS and CDR2 as YFSETQ. The complete variable domain, with remaining parts taken from reference TRBV5-1 and TRBJ2-1, reads KAGVTQTPRYLIKTRGQQVTLSCSPISGHRSVSWYQQTPGQGLQFLFEYFSETQRNKGNFPGRFSGRQFSNSRSEMNVSTLELGDSALYLCASSSSLAGVGEQFFGPGTRLTVL.

The rearrangement uses TRBV30 and TRBJ2-1; 9 bases map to TRBD2. The germline CDR1 and CDR2 sequences are GTSNPN and SVGIG (reference sequence). The CDR3 covers 14 residues. With V trimmed by 3 bases and J by 7 bases, 7 bases remained unmatched. Here the CDR3 reads CAWRRGGRGNEQFF. CDR3 DNA sequence: TGTGCCTGGAGGCGGGGCGGGAGGGGAAATGAGCAGTTCTTC.

V gene TRBV7-2 combines with J gene TRBJ2-5; 9 nucleotides agree with TRBD1. CDR1 is SGHTA, CDR2 FQGNSA, per germline. There are 15 residues in the CDR3. J gave up 5 bases and V 2 bases, and 6 bases lay outside the gene matches. The DNA of the CDR3 is TGTGCCAGCAGCTTATGGGACAGGGTCAGCGAGACCCAGTACTTC. Translating it yields CASSLWDRVSETQYF. The full variable domain, its missing parts supplied by reference TRBV7-2 and TRBJ2-5, is GAGVSQSPSNKVTEKGKDVELRCDPISGHTALYWYRQSLGQGLEFLIYFQGNSAPDKSGLPSDRFSAERTGGSVSTLTIQRTQQEDSAVYLCASSLWDRVSETQYFGPGTRLLVL.

This clone was observed once. The chain has TRBV11-2 and TRBJ2-5, with D tentatively TRBD2 (5 bases). The V end was cut by 5 bases, the J end by 6 bases, with 22 bases between. The CDR3 extends over 16 amino acids. Germline V gene lookup returns CDR1 SGHAT and CDR2 FQNNGV. CDR3 region: CASSPSGLAWPKTQYF. Written as DNA, the CDR3 is TGTGCCAGCAGCCCCAGTGGGCTAGCCTGGCCAAAGACCCAGTACTTC.

This clone was seen more than once but under ten times. This chain joins TRBV7-2 and TRBJ2-7, with TRBD2 identical over 9 bases. The CDR3 extends over 14 amino acids. Trimming cost V 9 bases and J 2 bases; bases outside gene matches: 8. Germline-derived CDR1 and CDR2 are SGHTA and FQGNSA. CDR3 amino acids: CASNLGLATYEQYF. The CDR3 coding sequence is TGTGCCAGTAACCTGGGACTAGCAACCTACGAGCAGTACTTC.

This clone was seen more than once but under ten times. The chain is built from TRBV9 and TRBJ2-5, with 7 nucleotides matching TRBD2. Germline V gene sequence: CDR1 SGDLS, CDR2 YYNGEE. V gave up 4 bases and J gave up 5 bases; unmatched junction bases: 11. The CDR3 is made up of 15 amino acids. The CDR3 DNA follows: TGTGCCAGCAGCCCGCGGGAGATGAGAGGGGAGACCCAGTACTTC. Amino acid sequence: CASSPREMRGETQYF.

This chain connects TRBV30 to TRBJ2-1, with TRBD2 identical over 12 bases. This CDR3 spans 15 amino acids. Germline CDR1 is GTSNPN and CDR2 is SVGIG (reference sequence). The ends lost 4 bases at V and 5 bases at J; junction bases unmatched: 6. The CDR3 loop is CAWKTGLAGNNEQFF. The CDR3 DNA is TGTGCCTGGAAGACCGGACTAGCGGGGAACAATGAGCAGTTCTTC.

This clone showed up just a few times. The chain joins TRBV25-1 to TRBJ2-5, with a possible D match to TRBD1 (7 bases). V shed 0 bases and J shed 9 bases, with 17 bases lying between them. Germline V gene lookup returns CDR1 MGHDK and CDR2 SYGVNS. This CDR3 region has 15 residues. DNA for the CDR3: TGTGCCAGCAGTGAATATCGGGGACAGCCGGGGGCCCAGTACTTC. It yields the protein CASSEYRGQPGAQYF.